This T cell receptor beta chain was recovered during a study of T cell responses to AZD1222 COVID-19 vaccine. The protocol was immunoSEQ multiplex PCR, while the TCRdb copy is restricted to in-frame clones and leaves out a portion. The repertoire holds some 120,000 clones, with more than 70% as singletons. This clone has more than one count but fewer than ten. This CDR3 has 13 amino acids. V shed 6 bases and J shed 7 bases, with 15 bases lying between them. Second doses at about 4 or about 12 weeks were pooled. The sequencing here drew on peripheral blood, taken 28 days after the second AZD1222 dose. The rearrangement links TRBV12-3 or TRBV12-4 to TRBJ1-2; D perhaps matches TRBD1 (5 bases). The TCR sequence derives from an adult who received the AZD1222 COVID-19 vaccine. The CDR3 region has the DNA TGTGCCAGCAGCCACAGGCGTGCTGGTGGCTACACCTTC. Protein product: CASSHRRAGGYTF.